This TCR beta chain was profiled in a study of cytomegalovirus exposure and HLA in healthy donors. Primers for the PCR totalled 60 Vbeta and 13 Jbeta. Assay used: immunoSEQ multiplex PCR; TCRdb lists only in-frame clones, some missing. This table has hundreds of thousands of clones, approximately 88% appearing once. Study-level results: In an earlier analysis, about 87% or about 30%: the productive usage of most TCR beta V segments.

This CDR3 spans 13 amino acids. With 6 bases removed from V and 0 bases from J, the gap between germline ends came to 12 bases. The germline V gene has CDR1 SQVTM and CDR2 ANQGSEA. About this clone: Its antigen is still unknown.

The TCR originated in a boy aged 2 to 9 in good health and CMV-seronegative. Sequencing used PBMCs. The chain links TRBV29-1 to TRBJ2-7, with a possible D match to TRBD2 (5 bases). DNA for the CDR3: TGCAGCGTCTTGATGGGGAGCTCCTACGAGCAGTACTTC. Translation gives CSVLMGSSYEQYF.